Listed below are T cell receptor beta chains from one sample, sequenced in a study of shared clonotypes between healthy human individuals. Measured with immunoSEQ multiplex PCR; TCRdb has only the in-frame clones, and not every one. The sample contains roughly 550,000 clones, 95% to 96% of which appear only once. Material: naive CD8+ T cells sorted from blood. These receptors all stem from a woman in her 30s in good health. The CDR3 runs from the conserved cysteine through the conserved F or W. Each record gives: CDR3 protein, V gene.

CDR3 protein: CASRQTSGVNTGELFF; V gene: TRBV5-6
CDR3 protein: CASSAINRVGNEQFF; V gene: TRBV25-1
CDR3 protein: CASSLANGGRHF; V gene: TRBV5-6
CDR3 protein: CASSLPRDPTQETQYF; V gene: TRBV7-9
CDR3 protein: CASSEVAGGPFGTNEKLFF; V gene: TRBV2
CDR3 protein: CASSEEQWRENTGELFF; V gene: TRBV6-1
CDR3 protein: CASSSFLVAGDPYEQYF; V gene: TRBV28
CDR3 protein: CASSVGGPRLSGYTF; V gene: TRBV9
CDR3 protein: CATDGGDEQYF; V gene: TRBV27
CDR3 protein: CASSETGVNGYTF; V gene: TRBV27
CDR3 protein: CASSHVLDRDGQPQHF; V gene: TRBV23-1